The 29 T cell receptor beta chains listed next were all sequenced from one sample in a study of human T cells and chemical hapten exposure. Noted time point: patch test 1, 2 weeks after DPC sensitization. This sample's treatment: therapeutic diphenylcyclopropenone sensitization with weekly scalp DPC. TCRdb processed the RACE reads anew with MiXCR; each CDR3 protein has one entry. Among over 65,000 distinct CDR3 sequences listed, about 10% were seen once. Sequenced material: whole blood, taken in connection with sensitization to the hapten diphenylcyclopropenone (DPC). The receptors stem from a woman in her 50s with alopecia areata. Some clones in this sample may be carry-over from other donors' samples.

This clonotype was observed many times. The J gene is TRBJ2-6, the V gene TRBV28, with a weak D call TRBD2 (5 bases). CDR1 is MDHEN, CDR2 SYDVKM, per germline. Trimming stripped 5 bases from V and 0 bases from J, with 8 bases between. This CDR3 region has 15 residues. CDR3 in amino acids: CASSGGSSGANVLTF. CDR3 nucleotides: TGTGCCAGCAGTGGAGGTAGCTCTGGGGCCAACGTCCTGACTTTC.

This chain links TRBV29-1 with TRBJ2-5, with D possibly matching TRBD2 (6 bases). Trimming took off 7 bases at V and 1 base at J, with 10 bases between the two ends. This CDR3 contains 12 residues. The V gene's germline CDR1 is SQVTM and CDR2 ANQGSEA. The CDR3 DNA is TGCAGCGGGAGGGTAGTCCAAGAGACCCAGTACTTC. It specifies CSGRVVQETQYF.

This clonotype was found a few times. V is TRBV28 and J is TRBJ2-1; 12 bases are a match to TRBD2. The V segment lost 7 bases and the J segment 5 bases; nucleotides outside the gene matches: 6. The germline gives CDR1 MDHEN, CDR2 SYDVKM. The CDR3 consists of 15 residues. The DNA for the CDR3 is TGTGCCAGCAACCTAGCGGGAGGGCCCAACAATGAGCAGTTCTTC. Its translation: CASNLAGGPNNEQFF.

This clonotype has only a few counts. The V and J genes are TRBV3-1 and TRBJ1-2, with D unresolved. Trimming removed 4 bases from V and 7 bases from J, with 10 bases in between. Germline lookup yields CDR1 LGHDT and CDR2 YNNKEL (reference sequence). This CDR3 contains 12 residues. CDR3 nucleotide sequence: TGTGCCAGCAGCCTTAACCCCTTTGGCTACACCTTC. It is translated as CASSLNPFGYTF.

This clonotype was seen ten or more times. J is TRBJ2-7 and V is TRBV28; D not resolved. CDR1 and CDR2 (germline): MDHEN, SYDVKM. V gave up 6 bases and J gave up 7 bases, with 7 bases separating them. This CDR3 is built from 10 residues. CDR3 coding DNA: TGTGCCAGCAGCATTCGGGAGCAGTACTTC. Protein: CASSIREQYF.

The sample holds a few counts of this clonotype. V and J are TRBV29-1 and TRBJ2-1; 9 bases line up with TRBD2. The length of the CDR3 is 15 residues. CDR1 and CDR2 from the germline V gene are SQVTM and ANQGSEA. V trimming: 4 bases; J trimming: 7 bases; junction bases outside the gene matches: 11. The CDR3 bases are TGCAGCGTTGTCCTAGGACTAGCGTCTGAGAATGAGCAGTTCTTC. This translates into CSVVLGLASENEQFF.

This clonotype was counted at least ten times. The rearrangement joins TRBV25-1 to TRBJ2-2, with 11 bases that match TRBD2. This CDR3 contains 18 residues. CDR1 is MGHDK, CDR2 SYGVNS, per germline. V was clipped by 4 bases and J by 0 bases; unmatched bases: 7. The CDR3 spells CASSGPLAGAPNTGELFF. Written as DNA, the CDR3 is TGTGCCAGCAGTGGGCCACTAGCGGGGGCCCCGAACACCGGGGAGCTGTTTTTT. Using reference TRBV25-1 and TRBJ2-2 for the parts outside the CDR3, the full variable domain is EADIYQTPRYLVIGTGKKITLECSQTMGHDKMYWYQQDPGMELHLIHYSYGVNSTEKGDLSSESTVSRIRTEHFPLTLESARPSHTSQYLCASSGPLAGAPNTGELFFGEGSRLTVL.

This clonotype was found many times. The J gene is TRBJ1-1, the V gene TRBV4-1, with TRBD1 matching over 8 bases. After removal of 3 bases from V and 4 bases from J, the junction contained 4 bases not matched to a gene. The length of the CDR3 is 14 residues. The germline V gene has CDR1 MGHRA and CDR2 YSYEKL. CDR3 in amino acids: CASSQDRVRTEAFF. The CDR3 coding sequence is TGCGCCAGCAGCCAGGACAGGGTGCGCACTGAAGCTTTCTTT.

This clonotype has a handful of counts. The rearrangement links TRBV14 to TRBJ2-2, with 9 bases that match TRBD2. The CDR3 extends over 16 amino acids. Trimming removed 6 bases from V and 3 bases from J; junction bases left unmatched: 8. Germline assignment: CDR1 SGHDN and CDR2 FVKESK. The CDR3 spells CASSLSGTSYTGELFF. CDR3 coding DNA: TGTGCCAGCAGTCTGAGCGGGACTAGCTACACCGGGGAGCTGTTTTTT.

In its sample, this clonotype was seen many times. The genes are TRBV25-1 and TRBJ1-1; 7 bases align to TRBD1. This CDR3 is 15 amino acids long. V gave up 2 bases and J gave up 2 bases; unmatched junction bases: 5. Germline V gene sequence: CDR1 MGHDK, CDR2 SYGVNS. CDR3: CASSEKQGRNTEAFF. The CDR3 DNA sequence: TGTGCCAGCAGTGAAAAACAGGGGCGTAACACTGAAGCTTTCTTT. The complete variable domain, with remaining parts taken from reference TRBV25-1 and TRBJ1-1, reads EADIYQTPRYLVIGTGKKITLECSQTMGHDKMYWYQQDPGMELHLIHYSYGVNSTEKGDLSSESTVSRIRTEHFPLTLESARPSHTSQYLCASSEKQGRNTEAFFGQGTRLTVV.

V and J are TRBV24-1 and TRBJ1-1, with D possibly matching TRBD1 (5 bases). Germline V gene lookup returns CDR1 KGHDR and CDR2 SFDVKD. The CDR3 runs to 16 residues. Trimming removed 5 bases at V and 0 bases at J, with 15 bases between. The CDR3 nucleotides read TGTGCCACCAGTGGAAGGGGCCCCCAAATGAACACTGAAGCTTTCTTT. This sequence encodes CATSGRGPQMNTEAFF.

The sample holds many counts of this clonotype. CDR3 residues: CASSLATGGRETQYF. The CDR3 nucleotides read TGTGCCAGCAGCTTAGCGACAGGGGGGCGAGAGACCCAGTACTTC. The chain is built from TRBV7-6 and TRBJ2-5, with 9 bases identical to TRBD1. The V segment lost 0 bases and the J segment 4 bases; nucleotides outside the gene matches: 3. This CDR3 region has 15 residues. Germline values: CDR1 SGHVS, CDR2 FNYEAQ. The full variable domain, its missing parts supplied by reference TRBV7-6 and TRBJ2-5, is GAGVSQSPRYKVTKRGQDVALRCDPISGHVSLYWYRQALGQGPEFLTYFNYEAQQDKSGLPNDRFSAERPEGSISTLTIQRTEQRDSAMYRCASSLATGGRETQYFGPGTRLLVL.

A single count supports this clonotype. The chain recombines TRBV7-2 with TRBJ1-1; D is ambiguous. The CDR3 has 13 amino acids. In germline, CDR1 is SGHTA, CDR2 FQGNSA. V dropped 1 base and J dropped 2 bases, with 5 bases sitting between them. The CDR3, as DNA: TGTGCCAGCAGCTTAGAAAAAAACACTGAAGCTTTCTTT. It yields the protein CASSLEKNTEAFF.

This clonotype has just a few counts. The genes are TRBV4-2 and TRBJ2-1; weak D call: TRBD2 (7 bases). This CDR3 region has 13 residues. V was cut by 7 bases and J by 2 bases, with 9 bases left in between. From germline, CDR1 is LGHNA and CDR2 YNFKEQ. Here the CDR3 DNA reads TGTGCCAGCAAGGGGGGGACCTACAATGAGCAGTTCTTC. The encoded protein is CASKGGTYNEQFF.

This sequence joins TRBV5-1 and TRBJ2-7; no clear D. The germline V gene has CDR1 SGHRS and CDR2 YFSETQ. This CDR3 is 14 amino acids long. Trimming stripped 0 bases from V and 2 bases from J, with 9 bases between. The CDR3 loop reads CASSLVVSPYEQYF. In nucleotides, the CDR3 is TGCGCCAGCAGCTTGGTAGTCAGTCCCTACGAGCAGTACTTC.

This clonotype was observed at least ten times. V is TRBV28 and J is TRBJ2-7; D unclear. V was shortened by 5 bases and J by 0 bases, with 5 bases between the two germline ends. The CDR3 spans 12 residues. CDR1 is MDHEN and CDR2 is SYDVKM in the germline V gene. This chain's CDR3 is CASSDTSYEQYF. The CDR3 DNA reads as TGTGCCAGCAGTGACACCTCCTACGAGCAGTACTTC.

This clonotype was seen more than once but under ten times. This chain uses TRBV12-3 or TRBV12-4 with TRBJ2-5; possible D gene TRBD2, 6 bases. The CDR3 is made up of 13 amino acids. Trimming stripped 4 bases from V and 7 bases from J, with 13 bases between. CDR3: CASSSMGGGTQYF. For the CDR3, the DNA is TGTGCCAGCAGTTCAATGGGGGGTGGGACCCAGTACTTC.

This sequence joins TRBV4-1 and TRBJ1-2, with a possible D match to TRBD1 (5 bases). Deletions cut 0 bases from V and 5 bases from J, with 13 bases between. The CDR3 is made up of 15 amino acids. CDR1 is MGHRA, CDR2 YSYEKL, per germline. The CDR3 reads CASSQDGRGEYGYTF. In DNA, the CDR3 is TGCGCCAGCAGCCAAGATGGACGGGGGGAATATGGCTACACCTTC.

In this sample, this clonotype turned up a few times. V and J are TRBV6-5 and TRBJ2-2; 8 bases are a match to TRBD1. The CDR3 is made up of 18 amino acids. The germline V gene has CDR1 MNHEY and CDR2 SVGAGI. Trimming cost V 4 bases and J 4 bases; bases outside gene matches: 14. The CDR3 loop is CASSFSYPQGASTGELFF. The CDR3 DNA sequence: TGTGCCAGCAGTTTCAGTTATCCCCAGGGGGCGAGCACCGGGGAGCTGTTTTTT.

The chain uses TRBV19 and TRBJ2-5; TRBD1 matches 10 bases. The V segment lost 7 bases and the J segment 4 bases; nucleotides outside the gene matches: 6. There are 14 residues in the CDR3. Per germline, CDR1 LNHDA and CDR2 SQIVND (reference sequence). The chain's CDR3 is CASNKDRGAETQYF. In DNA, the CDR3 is TGTGCCAGTAATAAGGACAGGGGGGCAGAGACCCAGTACTTC. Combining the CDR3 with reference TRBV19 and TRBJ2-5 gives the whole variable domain DGGITQSPKYLFRKEGQNVTLSCEQNLNHDAMYWYRQDPGQGLRLIYYSQIVNDFQKGDIAEGYSVSREKKESFPLTVTSAQKNPTAFYLCASNKDRGAETQYFGPGTRLLVL.

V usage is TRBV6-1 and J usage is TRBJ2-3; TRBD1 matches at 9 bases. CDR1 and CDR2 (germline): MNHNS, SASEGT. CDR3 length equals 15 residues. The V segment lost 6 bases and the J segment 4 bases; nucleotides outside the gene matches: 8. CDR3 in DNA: TGTGCCAGCAGCGCCATCACAGGGGGCGCAGATACGCAGTATTTT. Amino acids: CASSAITGGADTQYF.

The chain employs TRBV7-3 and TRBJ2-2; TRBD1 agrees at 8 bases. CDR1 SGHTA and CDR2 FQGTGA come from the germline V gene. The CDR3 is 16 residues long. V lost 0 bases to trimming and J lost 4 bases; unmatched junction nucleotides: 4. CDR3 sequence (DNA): TGTGCCAGCAGCTTAACCCCCGGACAGGGCACCGGGGAGCTGTTTTTT. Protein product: CASSLTPGQGTGELFF.

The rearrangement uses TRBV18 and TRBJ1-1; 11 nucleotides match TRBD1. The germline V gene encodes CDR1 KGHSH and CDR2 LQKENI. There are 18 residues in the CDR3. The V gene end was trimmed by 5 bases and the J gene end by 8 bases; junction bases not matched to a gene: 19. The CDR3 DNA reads TGTGCCAGCTCATCAGAAACCTGGACAGGGGGCTTAACTCCCGAAGCTTTCTTT. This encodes CASSSETWTGGLTPEAFF.

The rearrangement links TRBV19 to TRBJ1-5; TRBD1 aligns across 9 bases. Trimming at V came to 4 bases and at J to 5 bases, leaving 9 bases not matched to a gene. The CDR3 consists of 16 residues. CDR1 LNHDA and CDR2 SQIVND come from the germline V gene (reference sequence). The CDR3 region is CASSTQPGQGYQPQHF. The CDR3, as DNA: TGTGCCAGTAGTACACAACCGGGACAGGGTTATCAGCCCCAGCATTTT.

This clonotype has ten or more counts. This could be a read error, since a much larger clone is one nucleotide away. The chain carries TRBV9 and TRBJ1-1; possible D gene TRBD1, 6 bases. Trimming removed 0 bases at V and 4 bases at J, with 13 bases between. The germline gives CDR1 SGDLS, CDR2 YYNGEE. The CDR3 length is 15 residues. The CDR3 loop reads CASSVAAGAGTEAFF. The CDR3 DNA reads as TGTGCCAGCAGCGTAGCTGCAGGGGCAGGCACTGAAGCTTTCTTT. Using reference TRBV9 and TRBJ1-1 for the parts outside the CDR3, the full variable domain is DSGVTQTPKHLITATGQRVTLRCSPRSGDLSVYWYQQSLDQGLQFLIQYYNGEERAKGNILERFSAQQFPDLHSELNLSSLELGDSALYFCASSVAAGAGTEAFFGQGTRLTVV.

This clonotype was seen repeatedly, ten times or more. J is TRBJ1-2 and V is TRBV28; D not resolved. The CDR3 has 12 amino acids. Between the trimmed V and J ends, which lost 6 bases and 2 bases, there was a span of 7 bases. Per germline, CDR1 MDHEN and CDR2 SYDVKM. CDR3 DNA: TGTGCCAGCAGCCGATTAAACTATGGCTACACCTTC. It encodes CASSRLNYGYTF.

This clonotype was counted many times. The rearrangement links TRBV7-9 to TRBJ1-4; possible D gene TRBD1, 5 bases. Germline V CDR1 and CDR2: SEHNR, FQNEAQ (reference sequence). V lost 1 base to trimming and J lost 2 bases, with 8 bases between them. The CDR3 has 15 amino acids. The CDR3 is CASSLDRQTNEKLFF. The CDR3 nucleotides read TGTGCCAGCAGCTTAGATCGACAGACTAATGAAAAACTGTTTTTT.

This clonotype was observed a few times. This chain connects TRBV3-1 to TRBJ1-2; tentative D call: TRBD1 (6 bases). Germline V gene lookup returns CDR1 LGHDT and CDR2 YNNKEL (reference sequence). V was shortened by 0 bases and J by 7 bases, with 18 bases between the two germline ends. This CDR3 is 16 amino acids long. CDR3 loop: CASSQDGGRVISGYTF. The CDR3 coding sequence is TGTGCCAGCAGCCAAGATGGGGGGCGTGTTATCTCTGGCTACACCTTC. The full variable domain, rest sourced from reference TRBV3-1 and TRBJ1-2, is DTAVSQTPKYLVTQMGNDKSIKCEQNLGHDTMYWYKQDSKKFLKIMFSYNNKELIINETVPNRFSPKSPDKAHLNLHINSLELGDSAVYFCASSQDGGRVISGYTFGSGTRLTVV.

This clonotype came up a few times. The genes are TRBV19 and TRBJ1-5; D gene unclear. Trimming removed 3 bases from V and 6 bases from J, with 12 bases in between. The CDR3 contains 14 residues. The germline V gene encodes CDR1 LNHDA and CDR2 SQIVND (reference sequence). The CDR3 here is CASSIPGNVQPQHF. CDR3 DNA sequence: TGTGCCAGTAGTATCCCCGGGAATGTTCAGCCCCAGCATTTT.